Listed here are 30 T cell receptor beta chains from one sample, sequenced in a study of cytomegalovirus exposure and HLA in healthy donors. Use of 60 Vbeta and 13 Jbeta primers characterized the PCR. Libraries were prepared by immunoSEQ multiplex PCR; TCRdb keeps only in-frame clonotypes and omits some of them. The table lists about 100,000 clones, 65% to 90% of them singletons. The sample was PBMCs. These receptors came from a young woman in good health and CMV-seronegative.

This clone turned up a few times. V usage is TRBV5-1 and J usage is TRBJ2-3, with 9 bases lining up with TRBD1. The CDR3 is 15 amino acids. V lost 3 bases and J lost 4; bases outside the gene matches: 6. CDR1 and CDR2 (germline): SGHRS, YFSETQ. This chain's CDR3 is CASSYDRGTADTQYF. CDR3 coding DNA: TGCGCCAGCAGCTACGACAGGGGGACCGCAGATACGCAGTATTTT.

This clone was found a few times. This sample also contains other DNA sequences that code for the same CDR3. V usage is TRBV2 and J usage is TRBJ2-7, with 8 nucleotides matching TRBD1. The J segment lost 0 bases and the V segment lost 2 bases, leaving 0 bases of the junction unmatched. Per germline, CDR1 SNHLY and CDR2 FYNNEI. CDR3 length: 14 residues. The CDR3 spells CASSEQGASYEQYF. CDR3 nucleotide sequence: TGTGCCAGCAGTGAACAGGGGGCCTCCTACGAGCAGTACTTC.

This clone was seen a handful of times. J is TRBJ1-6 and V is TRBV2, with D perhaps matching TRBD1 (6 bases). Trimming took off 4 bases at V and 10 bases at J, with 17 bases between the two ends. The germline V gene has CDR1 SNHLY and CDR2 FYNNEI. The CDR3 length is 15 residues. The CDR3 bases are TGTGCCAGCAGTGTAGGGGGGGGATATGACTCACCCCTCCACTTT. This sequence encodes CASSVGGGYDSPLHF.

This rearrangement joins TRBV6-1 to TRBJ2-7; 8 nucleotides line up with TRBD1. CDR1 and CDR2 from the germline V gene are MNHNS and SASEGT. V shed 9 bases, J shed 5 bases, and the junction held 9 bases outside the gene matches. This CDR3 region has 13 residues. The CDR3 loop is CASETGVEHEQYF. The CDR3 nucleotides are TGTGCCAGTGAGACAGGGGTTGAGCACGAGCAGTACTTC.

The rearrangement joins TRBV7-9 to TRBJ2-5, with 8 bases that match TRBD1. Germline CDR1 reads SEHNR; CDR2 reads FQNEAQ (reference sequence). V trimming: 5 bases; J trimming: 5 bases; junction bases outside the gene matches: 4. The CDR3 spans 13 residues. CDR3: CASSRQGRETQYF. The CDR3 DNA reads TGTGCCAGCAGCCGACAGGGGCGGGAGACCCAGTACTTC.

This chain connects TRBV28 to TRBJ2-3, with 8 bases identical to TRBD2. The CDR3 consists of 16 residues. Germline V lookup: CDR1 MDHEN, CDR2 SYDVKM. V was pared by 3 bases and J by 3 bases, with 8 bases of the junction left unmatched. The CDR3 DNA reads as TGTGCCAGCAGTTTGACAGCGGGAGCGGGGACAGATACGCAGTATTTT. It specifies CASSLTAGAGTDTQYF.

This chain links TRBV7-9 with TRBJ2-6; 8 bases match TRBD1. Trimming removed 5 bases from V and 4 bases from J; junction bases left unmatched: 7. Germline CDR1 SEHNR, CDR2 FQNEAQ (reference sequence). The CDR3 has 16 residues. CDR3 bases: TGTGCCAGCAGCCAACGAGGGGACAGGGGGGCCAACGTCCTGACTTTC. Translation gives CASSQRGDRGANVLTF.

The table lists this clone with a count of one. This chain uses TRBV28 with TRBJ2-3; TRBD2 aligns across 7 bases. V trimming: 6 bases; J trimming: 4 bases; junction bases outside the gene matches: 10. Germline V gives CDR1 MDHEN, CDR2 SYDVKM. There are 15 residues in the CDR3. For the CDR3, the DNA is TGTGCCAGCAGCTCGGGACTACAGGCACCAGATACGCAGTATTTT. It specifies CASSSGLQAPDTQYF.

This sequence joins TRBV7-6 and TRBJ2-7; TRBD1 matches at 7 bases. CDR1 and CDR2 (germline): SGHVS, FNYEAQ. Unmatched junction bases numbered 2, after V lost 1 base and J lost 2 bases. This CDR3 is 14 amino acids long. CDR3 residues: CASSLGTGAYEQYF. CDR3 in DNA: TGTGCCAGCAGCTTAGGAACAGGGGCCTACGAGCAGTACTTC.

This chain joins TRBV5-4 and TRBJ2-1; D is unresolved. This CDR3 contains 11 residues. V was clipped by 3 bases and J by 13 bases, with 11 bases between them. Germline-derived CDR1 and CDR2 are SGHNT and YYREEE (reference sequence). CDR3: CASSSEALQFF. CDR3 nucleotides: TGTGCCAGCAGCTCAGAAGCGCTCCAGTTCTTC.

This rearrangement joins TRBV4-1 to TRBJ1-2, with no clear D. CDR1 and CDR2 (germline): MGHRA, YSYEKL. The length of the CDR3 is 14 residues. Trimming shortened V by 1 base and J by 8 bases, and 14 bases separated the two germline ends. The CDR3 nucleotides read TGCGCCAGCAGCCAAGGTGGAGGTGTTCTGGGCTACACCTTC. Protein product: CASSQGGGVLGYTF.

V and J are TRBV28 and TRBJ1-5, with 8 bases lining up with TRBD1. Germline V gene lookup returns CDR1 MDHEN and CDR2 SYDVKM. Trimming took 2 bases from V and 2 from J; bases not matched to a gene: 2. The CDR3 consists of 15 residues. CDR3 loop: CASSLQGAGNQPQHF. The CDR3 nucleotides are TGTGCCAGCAGTTTACAGGGGGCTGGCAATCAGCCCCAGCATTTT.

The rearrangement joins TRBV5-6 to TRBJ1-1; TRBD1 matches at 9 bases. The CDR3 sequence is 17 residues long. Germline V lookup: CDR1 SGHDT, CDR2 YYEEEE. Trimming at V came to 4 bases and at J to 4 bases, leaving 14 bases not matched to a gene. DNA of the CDR3: TGTGCCAGCAGCCCTGGGACAGGGTTGTGGGAGTTCACTGAAGCTTTCTTT. The encoded protein is CASSPGTGLWEFTEAFF.

The chain uses TRBV14 and TRBJ2-3; D is undetermined. Germline CDR1 SGHDN, CDR2 FVKESK. This CDR3 has 13 residues. With 3 bases removed from V and 1 base from J, the gap between germline ends came to 5 bases. In DNA form, the CDR3 reads TGTGCCAGCAGCCACAGGCGCACAGATACGCAGTATTTT. Translated: CASSHRRTDTQYF. The complete variable domain, with remaining parts taken from reference TRBV14 and TRBJ2-3, reads EAGVTQFPSHSVIEKGQTVTLRCDPISGHDNLYWYRRVMGKEIKFLLHFVKESKQDESGMPNNRFLAERTGGTYSTLKVQPAELEDSGVYFCASSHRRTDTQYFGPGTRLTVL.

The genes are TRBV7-8 and TRBJ1-3, with no clear D. Germline values: CDR1 SGHVS, CDR2 FQNEAQ. This CDR3 comprises 17 residues. V lost 1 base to trimming and J lost 3 bases, with 16 bases between them. CDR3 protein: CASSLVGGFHGGNTIYF. The CDR3 DNA follows: TGTGCCAGCAGCTTAGTAGGAGGGTTCCACGGTGGAAACACCATATATTTT.

The chain combines TRBV4-1 with TRBJ2-2; the D is unclear. Trimming pared 4 bases from V and 4 bases from J, leaving 7 bases between. This CDR3 region has 13 residues. CDR1 is MGHRA, CDR2 YSYEKL, per germline. In nucleotides, the CDR3 is TGCGCCAGCAGCCGAGTCCGCACCGGGGAGCTGTTTTTT. It yields the protein CASSRVRTGELFF.

The chain couples TRBV7-8 to TRBJ1-3, with 9 bases identical to TRBD1. From germline, CDR1 is SGHVS and CDR2 FQNEAQ. The trim removed 5 bases at V and 3 bases at J, leaving 2 bases unmatched. The CDR3 totals 14 residues. CDR3 in amino acids: CASSRQGGGNTIYF. The CDR3 DNA reads TGTGCCAGCAGCCGACAGGGGGGTGGAAACACCATATATTTT.

The gene calls are TRBV5-4 and TRBJ2-3, with a possible D match to TRBD1 (7 bases). CDR1 is SGHNT, CDR2 YYREEE, per germline (reference sequence). V was pared by 6 bases and J by 2 bases, with 16 bases between. The CDR3 has 15 residues. The DNA of the CDR3 is TGTGCCAGCAAACCAGGGGGGCAGTTCACAGATACGCAGTATTTT. As protein: CASKPGGQFTDTQYF.

The chain combines TRBV7-6 with TRBJ2-7; TRBD1 matches 11 bases. The CDR3 is made up of 13 amino acids. Germline CDR1 is SGHVS and CDR2 is FNYEAQ. The V gene end was trimmed by 5 bases and the J gene end by 6 bases; junction bases not matched to a gene: 3. CDR3 loop: CASSQGTGGEQYF. The CDR3 DNA reads TGTGCCAGCAGCCAAGGGACAGGGGGCGAGCAGTACTTC.

The genes are TRBV27 and TRBJ2-5, with a possible D match to TRBD1 (6 bases). Germline CDR1 and CDR2: MNHEY and SMNVEV (reference sequence). Trimming took off 2 bases at V and 5 bases at J, with 12 bases between the two ends. The CDR3 sequence is 14 residues long. The CDR3 region has the DNA TGTGCCAGCAGTTTAATGGCAGGGGTGGAGACCCAGTACTTC. It is translated as CASSLMAGVETQYF.

The chain recombines TRBV19 with TRBJ2-1; the match to TRBD2 covers 7 bases. V shed 3 bases, J shed 0 bases, and the junction held 11 bases outside the gene matches. The CDR3 has 18 residues. Germline V gives CDR1 LNHDA, CDR2 SQIVND (reference sequence). For the CDR3, the DNA is TGTGCCAGTAGTATCCTCGGAGTTAGCGGGTCCTCCTACAATGAGCAGTTCTTC. Translation: CASSILGVSGSSYNEQFF.

This clone has only a few counts. V gene TRBV29-1 combines with J gene TRBJ1-2; D unresolved. CDR1 and CDR2 from the germline V gene are SQVTM and ANQGSEA. Deletions cut 7 bases from V and 4 bases from J, with 16 bases between. CDR3 length: 13 amino acids. CDR3 nucleotide sequence: TGCAGCGCCCGTTATTCCCGGGGCTATGGCTACACCTTC. Amino acid sequence: CSARYSRGYGYTF.

The chain is built from TRBV2 and TRBJ2-2; 8 positions match TRBD2. Per the germline V gene, CDR1 is SNHLY and CDR2 is FYNNEI. This CDR3 contains 16 residues. V shed 3 bases and J 7 bases; nucleotides not matched to a gene: 10. CDR3 DNA: TGTGCCAGCAGTGATCCACGGGGGGGTTCAATCGGGGAGCTGTTTTTT. Protein sequence: CASSDPRGGSIGELFF.

The J gene is TRBJ2-1, the V gene TRBV9, with 7 bases identical to TRBD2. In germline, CDR1 is SGDLS, CDR2 YYNGEE. The CDR3 extends over 15 amino acids. Trimming removed 2 bases from V and 5 bases from J; junction bases left unmatched: 7. CDR3 DNA sequence: TGTGCCAGCAGCGTGAGCGGGACGGGAAACAATGAGCAGTTCTTC. It yields the protein CASSVSGTGNNEQFF.

This chain links TRBV5-1 with TRBJ1-1, with 7 nucleotides matching TRBD1. This CDR3 contains 14 residues. After removal of 0 bases from V and 1 base from J, the junction contained 0 bases not matched to a gene. CDR1 is SGHRS, CDR2 YFSETQ, per germline. The CDR3 spells CASSLGTGNTEAFF. The CDR3 coding sequence is TGCGCCAGCAGCTTGGGGACAGGGAACACTGAAGCTTTCTTT.

This chain uses TRBV27 with TRBJ2-5; 10 bases are a match to TRBD1. The germline gives CDR1 MNHEY, CDR2 SMNVEV (reference sequence). This CDR3 is built from 14 residues. With 6 bases clipped from V and 5 bases from J, the junction kept 6 bases outside the gene matches. CDR3 protein: CASRADRGLETQYF. CDR3 nucleotides: TGTGCCAGCAGGGCCGACAGGGGGCTTGAGACCCAGTACTTC.

V and J are TRBV7-9 and TRBJ2-3; weak D call: TRBD2 (7 bases). The CDR3 contains 14 residues. V was trimmed by 8 bases and J by 3 bases, leaving 15 bases between them. Germline V lookup: CDR1 SEHNR, CDR2 FQNEAQ (reference sequence). The CDR3 DNA sequence: TGTGCCAGCCATGGGGGGGCGGGTACAGATACGCAGTATTTT. Protein sequence: CASHGGAGTDTQYF. The whole variable domain, remainder taken from reference TRBV7-9 and TRBJ2-3, is DTGVSQNPRHKITKRGQNVTFRCDPISEHNRLYWYRQTLGQGPEFLTYFQNEAQLEKSRLLSDRFSAERPKGSFSTLEIQRTEQGDSAMYLCASHGGAGTDTQYFGPGTRLTVL.

The rearrangement uses TRBV7-3 and TRBJ2-3; no clear D. The germline CDR1 and CDR2 sequences are SGHTA and FQGTGA. CDR3 length equals 13 residues. Trimming took 5 bases from V and 5 from J, leaving 11 bases between them. Written as DNA, the CDR3 is TGTGCCAGCAGCCACCGCGGCGGAGATACGCAGTATTTT. The encoded protein is CASSHRGGDTQYF.

This chain connects TRBV25-1 to TRBJ1-6, with TRBD1 identical over 7 bases. CDR3 length equals 15 residues. Germline loops: CDR1 MGHDK, CDR2 SYGVNS. With V trimmed by 3 bases and J by 8 bases, 7 bases remained unmatched. CDR3 coding DNA: TGTGCCAGCAGTGAGGGCCGGACAGGCGATTCACCCCTCCACTTT. Amino acids: CASSEGRTGDSPLHF.

V gene TRBV9 combines with J gene TRBJ2-5; 11 nucleotides agree with TRBD2. CDR3 length equals 14 residues. V lost 1 base, J lost 5 bases, and 1 base stayed unmatched. Germline values: CDR1 SGDLS, CDR2 YYNGEE. CDR3 region: CASSVLAGGETQYF. CDR3 DNA sequence: TGTGCCAGCAGCGTACTAGCGGGAGGCGAGACCCAGTACTTC. The complete variable domain, with remaining parts taken from reference TRBV9 and TRBJ2-5, reads DSGVTQTPKHLITATGQRVTLRCSPRSGDLSVYWYQQSLDQGLQFLIQYYNGEERAKGNILERFSAQQFPDLHSELNLSSLELGDSALYFCASSVLAGGETQYFGPGTRLLVL.